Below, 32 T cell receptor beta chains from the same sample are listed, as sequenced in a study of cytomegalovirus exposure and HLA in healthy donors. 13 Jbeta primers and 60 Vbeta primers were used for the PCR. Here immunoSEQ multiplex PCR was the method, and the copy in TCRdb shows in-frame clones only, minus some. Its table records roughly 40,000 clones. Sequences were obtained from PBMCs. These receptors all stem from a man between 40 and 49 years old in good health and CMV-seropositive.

The DNA for the CDR3 is TGCGCCAGCACCCCCGGAACAGGGTACGAGCAGTACTTC. It is translated as CASTPGTGYEQYF. The rearrangement links TRBV5-1 to TRBJ2-5, with D tentatively TRBD1 (6 bases). With the DNA end fitting TRBJ2-7 better, the J assignment may be wrong. Germline V lookup: CDR1 SGHRS, CDR2 YFSETQ. The CDR3 sequence is 13 residues long.

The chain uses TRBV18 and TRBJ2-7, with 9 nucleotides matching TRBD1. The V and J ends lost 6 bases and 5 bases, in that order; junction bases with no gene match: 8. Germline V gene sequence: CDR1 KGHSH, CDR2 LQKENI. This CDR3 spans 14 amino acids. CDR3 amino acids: CASSPGQGSHEQYF. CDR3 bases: TGTGCCAGCTCCCCGGGACAGGGTTCCCACGAGCAGTACTTC.

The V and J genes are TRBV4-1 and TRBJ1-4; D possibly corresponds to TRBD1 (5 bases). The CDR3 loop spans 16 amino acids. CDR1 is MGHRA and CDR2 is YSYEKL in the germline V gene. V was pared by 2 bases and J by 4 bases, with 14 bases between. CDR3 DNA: TGCGCCAGCAGCCAAACCAGGGAGGAGGGTAATGAAAAACTGTTTTTT. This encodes CASSQTREEGNEKLFF.

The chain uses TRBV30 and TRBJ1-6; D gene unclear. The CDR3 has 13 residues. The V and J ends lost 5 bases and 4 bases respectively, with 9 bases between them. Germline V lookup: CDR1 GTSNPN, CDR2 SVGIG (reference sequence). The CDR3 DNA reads TGTGCCTGGGCCGACAATTATAATTCACCCCTCCACTTT. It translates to CAWADNYNSPLHF.

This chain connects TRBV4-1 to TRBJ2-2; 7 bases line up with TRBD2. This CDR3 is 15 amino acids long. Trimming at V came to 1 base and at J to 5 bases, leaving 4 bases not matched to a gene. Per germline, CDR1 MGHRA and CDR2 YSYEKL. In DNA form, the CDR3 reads TGCGCCAGCAGCCAAGGCCCACTAGCGACCGGGGAGCTGTTTTTT. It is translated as CASSQGPLATGELFF.

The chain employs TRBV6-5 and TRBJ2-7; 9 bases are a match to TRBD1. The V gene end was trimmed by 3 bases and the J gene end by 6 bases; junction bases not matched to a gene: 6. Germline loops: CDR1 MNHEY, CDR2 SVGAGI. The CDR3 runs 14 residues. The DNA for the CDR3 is TGTGCCAGCAGTTATGGGACAGGGATAAGCGAGCAGTACTTC. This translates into CASSYGTGISEQYF.

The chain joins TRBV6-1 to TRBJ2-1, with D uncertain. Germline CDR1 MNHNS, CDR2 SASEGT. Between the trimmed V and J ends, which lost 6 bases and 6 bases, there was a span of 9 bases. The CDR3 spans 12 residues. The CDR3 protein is CASSHYTNEQFF. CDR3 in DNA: TGTGCCAGCAGCCACTACACCAATGAGCAGTTCTTC.

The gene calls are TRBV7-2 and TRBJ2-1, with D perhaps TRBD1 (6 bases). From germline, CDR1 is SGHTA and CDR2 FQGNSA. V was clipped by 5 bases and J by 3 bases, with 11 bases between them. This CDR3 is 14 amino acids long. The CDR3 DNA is TGTGCCAGCAGCCCAGGGGTATTCTACAATGAGCAGTTCTTC. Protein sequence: CASSPGVFYNEQFF. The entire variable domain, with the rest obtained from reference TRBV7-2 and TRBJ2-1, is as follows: GAGVSQSPSNKVTEKGKDVELRCDPISGHTALYWYRQSLGQGLEFLIYFQGNSAPDKSGLPSDRFSAERTGGSVSTLTIQRTQQEDSAVYLCASSPGVFYNEQFFGPGTRLTVL.

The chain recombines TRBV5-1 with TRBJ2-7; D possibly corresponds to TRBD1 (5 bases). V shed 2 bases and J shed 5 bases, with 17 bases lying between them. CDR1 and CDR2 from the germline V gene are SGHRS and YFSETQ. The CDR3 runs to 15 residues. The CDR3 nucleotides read TGCGCCAGCAGCTTCAGCAGGGCACCCCCGGACGAGCAGTACTTC. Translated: CASSFSRAPPDEQYF.

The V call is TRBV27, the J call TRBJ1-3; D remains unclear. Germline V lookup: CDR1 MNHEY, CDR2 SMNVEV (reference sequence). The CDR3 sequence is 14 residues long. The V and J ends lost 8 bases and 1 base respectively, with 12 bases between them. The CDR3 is CASAPRVSGNTIYF. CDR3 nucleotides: TGTGCCAGCGCCCCCCGGGTATCTGGAAACACCATATATTTT.

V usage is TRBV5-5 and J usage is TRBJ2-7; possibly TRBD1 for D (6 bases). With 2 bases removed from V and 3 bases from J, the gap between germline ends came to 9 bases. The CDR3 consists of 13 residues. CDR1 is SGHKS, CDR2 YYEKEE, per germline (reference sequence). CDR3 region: CASSLRTDYEQYF. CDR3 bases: TGTGCCAGCAGCTTACGGACAGACTACGAGCAGTACTTC.

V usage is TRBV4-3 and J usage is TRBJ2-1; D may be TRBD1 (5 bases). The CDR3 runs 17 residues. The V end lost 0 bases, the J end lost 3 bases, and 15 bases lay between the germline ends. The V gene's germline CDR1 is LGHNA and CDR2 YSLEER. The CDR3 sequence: CASSQDLDRWGYNEQFF. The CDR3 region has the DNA TGCGCCAGCAGCCAAGATCTTGACAGATGGGGCTACAATGAGCAGTTCTTC.

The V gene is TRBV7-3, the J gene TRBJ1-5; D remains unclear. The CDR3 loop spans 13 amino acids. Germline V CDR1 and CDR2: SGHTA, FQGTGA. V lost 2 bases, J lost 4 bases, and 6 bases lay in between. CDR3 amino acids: CASSLGPNQPQHF. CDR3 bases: TGTGCCAGCAGCTTAGGGCCGAATCAGCCCCAGCATTTT.

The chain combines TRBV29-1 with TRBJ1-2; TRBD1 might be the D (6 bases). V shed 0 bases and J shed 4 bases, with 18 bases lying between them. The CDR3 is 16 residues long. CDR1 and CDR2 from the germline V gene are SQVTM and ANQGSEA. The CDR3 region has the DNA TGCAGCGTTGAAGATGAAGCGAGGGACATAGGCTATGGCTACACCTTC. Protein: CSVEDEARDIGYGYTF.

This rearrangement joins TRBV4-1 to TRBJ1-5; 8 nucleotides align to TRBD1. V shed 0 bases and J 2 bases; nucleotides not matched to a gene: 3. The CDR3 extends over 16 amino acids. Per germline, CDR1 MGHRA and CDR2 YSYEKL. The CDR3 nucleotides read TGCGCCAGCAGCCAAGACTTGACAGGGGGCAATCAGCCCCAGCATTTT. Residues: CASSQDLTGGNQPQHF.

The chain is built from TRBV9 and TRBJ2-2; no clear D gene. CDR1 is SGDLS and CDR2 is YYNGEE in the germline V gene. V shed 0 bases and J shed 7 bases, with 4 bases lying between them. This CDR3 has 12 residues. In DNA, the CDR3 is TGTGCCAGCAGCGTAGATCTCGGGGAGCTGTTTTTT. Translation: CASSVDLGELFF.

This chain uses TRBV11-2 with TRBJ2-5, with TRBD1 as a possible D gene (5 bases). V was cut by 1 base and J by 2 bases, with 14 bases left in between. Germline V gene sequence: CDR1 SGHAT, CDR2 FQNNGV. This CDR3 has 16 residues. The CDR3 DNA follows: TGTGCCAGCAGCTTAGCCCAGACAGCTTCGCAAGAGACCCAGTACTTC. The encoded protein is CASSLAQTASQETQYF.

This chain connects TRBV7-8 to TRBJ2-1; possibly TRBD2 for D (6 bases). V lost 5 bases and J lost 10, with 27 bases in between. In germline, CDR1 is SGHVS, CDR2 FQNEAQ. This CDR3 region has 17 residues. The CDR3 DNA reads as TGTGCCAGCAGCGGACGCGGGGACGGAAAGACCCGGTGGGAGCAGTTCTTC. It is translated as CASSGRGDGKTRWEQFF.

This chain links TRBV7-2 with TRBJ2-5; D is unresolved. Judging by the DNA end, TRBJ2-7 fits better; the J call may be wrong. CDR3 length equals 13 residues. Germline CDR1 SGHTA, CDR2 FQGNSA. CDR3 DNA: TGTGCCAGCAGCTTCTCCAGCGACTACGAGCAGTACTTC. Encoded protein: CASSFSSDYEQYF.

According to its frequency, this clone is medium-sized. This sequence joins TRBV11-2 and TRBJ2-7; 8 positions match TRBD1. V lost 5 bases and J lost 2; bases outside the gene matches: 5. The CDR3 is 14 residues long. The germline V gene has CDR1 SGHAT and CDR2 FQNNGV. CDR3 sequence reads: CASSPGTGAYEQYF. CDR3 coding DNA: TGTGCCAGCAGCCCCGGGACAGGAGCCTACGAGCAGTACTTC.

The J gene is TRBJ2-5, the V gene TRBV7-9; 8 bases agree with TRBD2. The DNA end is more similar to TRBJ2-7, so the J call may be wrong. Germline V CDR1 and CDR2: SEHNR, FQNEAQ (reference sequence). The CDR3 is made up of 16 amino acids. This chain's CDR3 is CASRPGLREGRYEQYF. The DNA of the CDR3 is TGTGCCAGCAGACCAGGGTTACGGGAGGGCCGCTACGAGCAGTACTTC.

The CDR3 bases are TGCAGTGCACCGGGACAAAGTACGCAGTATTTT. Translated, it gives CSAPGQSTQYF. The chain carries TRBV20-1 and TRBJ2-3; tentatively, D is TRBD1 (6 bases). Germline V gene lookup returns CDR1 DFQATT and CDR2 SNEGSKA (reference sequence). The CDR3 consists of 11 residues. V shed 6 bases and J shed 8 bases, with 12 bases lying between them.

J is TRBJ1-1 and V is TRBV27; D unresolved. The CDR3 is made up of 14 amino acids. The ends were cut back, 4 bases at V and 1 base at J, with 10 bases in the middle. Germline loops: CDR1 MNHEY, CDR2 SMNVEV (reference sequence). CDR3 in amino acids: CASSSAGWNTEAFF. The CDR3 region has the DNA TGTGCCAGCAGTTCGGCAGGATGGAACACTGAAGCTTTCTTT.

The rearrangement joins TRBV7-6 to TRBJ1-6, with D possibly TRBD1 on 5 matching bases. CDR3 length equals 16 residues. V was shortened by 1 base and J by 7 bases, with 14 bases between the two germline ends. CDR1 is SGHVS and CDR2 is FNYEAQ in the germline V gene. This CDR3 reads CASSLEGGAGNSPLHF. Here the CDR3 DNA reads TGTGCCAGCAGCTTAGAAGGTGGGGCCGGGAATTCACCCCTCCACTTT.

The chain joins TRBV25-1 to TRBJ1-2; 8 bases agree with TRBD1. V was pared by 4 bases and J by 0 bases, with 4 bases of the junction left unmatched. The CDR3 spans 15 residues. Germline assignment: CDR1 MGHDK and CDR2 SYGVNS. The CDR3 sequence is CASSGGTGANYGYTF. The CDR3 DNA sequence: TGTGCCAGCAGTGGAGGGACAGGAGCTAACTATGGCTACACCTTC.

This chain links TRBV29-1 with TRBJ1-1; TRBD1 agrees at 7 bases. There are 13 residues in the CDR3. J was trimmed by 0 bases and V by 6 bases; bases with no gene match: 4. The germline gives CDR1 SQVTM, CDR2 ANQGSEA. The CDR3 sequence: CSVKGQMNTEAFF. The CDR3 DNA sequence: TGCAGCGTGAAGGGACAGATGAACACTGAAGCTTTCTTT.

This CDR3 is CASSQDVRTSGLYQETQYF. In DNA form, the CDR3 reads TGCGCCAGCAGCCAAGATGTAAGAACTAGCGGGTTGTACCAAGAGACCCAGTACTTC. This chain links TRBV4-1 with TRBJ2-5, with 9 bases matching TRBD2. CDR1 MGHRA and CDR2 YSYEKL come from the germline V gene. The CDR3 extends over 19 amino acids. The junction had 11 bases not matched to a gene; V was cut back by 0 bases and J by 0 bases.

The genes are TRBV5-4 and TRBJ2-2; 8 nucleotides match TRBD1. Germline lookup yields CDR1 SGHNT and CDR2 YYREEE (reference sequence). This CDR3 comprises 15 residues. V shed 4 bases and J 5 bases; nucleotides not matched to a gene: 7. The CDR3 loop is CASSPGQGRTGELFF. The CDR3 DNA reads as TGTGCCAGCAGCCCCGGACAGGGTCGGACCGGGGAGCTGTTTTTT.

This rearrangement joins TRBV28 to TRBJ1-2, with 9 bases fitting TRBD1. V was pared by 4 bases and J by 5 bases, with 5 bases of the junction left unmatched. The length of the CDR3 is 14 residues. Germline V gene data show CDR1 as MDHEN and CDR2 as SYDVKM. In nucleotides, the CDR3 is TGTGCCAGCAGTTCTCACGACAGGGGGTATGGCTACACCTTC. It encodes CASSSHDRGYGYTF.

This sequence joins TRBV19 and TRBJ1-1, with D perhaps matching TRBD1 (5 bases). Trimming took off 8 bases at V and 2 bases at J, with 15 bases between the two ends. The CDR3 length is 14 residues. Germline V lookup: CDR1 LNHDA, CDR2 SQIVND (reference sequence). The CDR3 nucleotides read TGTGCCAGTGGAGGGGAGGGACCCAACACTGAAGCTTTCTTT. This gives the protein CASGGEGPNTEAFF.

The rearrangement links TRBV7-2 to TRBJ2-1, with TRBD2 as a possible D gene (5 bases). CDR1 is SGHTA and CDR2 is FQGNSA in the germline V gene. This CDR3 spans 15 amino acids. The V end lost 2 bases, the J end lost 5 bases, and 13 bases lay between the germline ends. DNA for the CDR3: TGTGCCAGCAGCTTACACGGGATGCGGGACAATGAGCAGTTCTTC. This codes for CASSLHGMRDNEQFF.

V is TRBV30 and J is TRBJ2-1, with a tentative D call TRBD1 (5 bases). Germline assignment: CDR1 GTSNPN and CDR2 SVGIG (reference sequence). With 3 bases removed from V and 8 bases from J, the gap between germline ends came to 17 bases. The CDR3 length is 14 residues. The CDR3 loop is CAWSDTPDRDEQFF. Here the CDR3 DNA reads TGTGCCTGGAGCGACACTCCCGACAGAGATGAGCAGTTCTTC.